This T cell receptor beta chain was sequenced during a study of T cells in Graves' hyperthyroidism and ophthalmopathy. This CDR3 contains 14 residues. Trimming left V 3 bases short and J 4 bases short, with 12 bases between. Isolation of PBMCs was performed on 10 ml fresh peripheral blood. RNA transcripts gave rise to amplified TCR beta CDR3 regions. When the TCR CDR3 underwent first-round RT-PCR, the HTBI primer set was used. Using its own MiXCR run on the multiplex PCR reads, TCRdb lists one record per CDR3 protein. This table has around 720,000 distinct CDR3 sequences, 35% appearing once. Sequencing used blood. The rearrangement uses TRBV12-3 or TRBV12-4 and TRBJ1-2, with D possibly matching TRBD1 (6 bases). This receptor was identified in a woman between 40 and 50 years old with Graves' hyperthyroidism. The CDR3 protein is CASSLRGAGYGYTF. The CDR3 nucleotides are TGTGCCAGCAGTTTGAGGGGGGCAGGCTATGGCTACACCTTC.